The 24 T cell receptor beta chains in this list originate from one sample, sequenced in a study of CD8+ T cells in alopecia areata. Extracted RNA was reverse transcribed into cDNA, the sequencing template. Sequencing used immunoSEQ multiplex PCR; TCRdb keeps in-frame clones, though not all of them. Of 110,000 or so clones in the sample, about 60% were seen once. Source material: CD4+ T cells sorted from blood. The receptors were gathered from a human donor in good health.

The J gene is TRBJ2-6, the V gene TRBV5-1; possibly TRBD1 for D (6 bases). Trimming removed 8 bases at V and 0 bases at J, with 15 bases between. The CDR3 spans 16 residues. Per the germline V gene, CDR1 is SGHRS and CDR2 is YFSETQ. In DNA form, the CDR3 reads TGCGCCAGTGCCAGGGGAGACCGCTCTGGGGCCAACGTCCTGACTTTC. Translating gives CASARGDRSGANVLTF.

The count of this clone is one. This chain connects TRBV6-1 to TRBJ2-3; the D gene is possibly TRBD1 (7 bases). CDR1 and CDR2 (germline): MNHNS, SASEGT. The CDR3 length is 14 residues. V was clipped by 5 bases and J by 4 bases, with 13 bases between them. The CDR3 loop reads CASSRQGGPDTQYF. The CDR3 nucleotides read TGTGCCAGCAGTAGACAGGGAGGTCCAGATACGCAGTATTTT.

This clone was picked up a small number of times. The chain employs TRBV15 and TRBJ2-3; D unclear. V lost 0 bases, J lost 10 bases, and 5 bases lay in between. This CDR3 region has 11 residues. Germline V lookup: CDR1 LNHNV, CDR2 YYDKDF (reference sequence). The CDR3 sequence is CATSRDQAQYF. DNA for the CDR3: TGTGCCACCAGCAGAGACCAGGCGCAGTATTTT.

The rearrangement joins TRBV25-1 to TRBJ1-5; TRBD1 agrees at 11 bases. CDR1 and CDR2 from the germline V gene are MGHDK and SYGVNS. This CDR3 spans 15 amino acids. V was pared by 1 base and J by 13 bases, with 9 bases of the junction left unmatched. CDR3 sequence: CASSESGTGGFGQHF. The DNA for the CDR3 is TGTGCCAGCAGTGAATCAGGGACAGGGGGATTCGGACAGCATTTT.

V is TRBV4-1 and J is TRBJ1-4; D ambiguous. This CDR3 spans 11 amino acids. V was pared by 6 bases and J by 6 bases, with 5 bases between. Germline lookup yields CDR1 MGHRA and CDR2 YSYEKL. The CDR3 DNA sequence: TGCGCCAGCAGTTATCATGAAAAACTGTTTTTT. It encodes CASSYHEKLFF.

CDR3 in DNA: TGCGCCAGCAGCTTCATGGACAGGGAGTACTTC. Its protein product is CASSFMDREYF. The chain carries TRBV5-1 and TRBJ2-7; 8 nucleotides agree with TRBD1. The germline V gene encodes CDR1 SGHRS and CDR2 YFSETQ. V was clipped by 2 bases and J by 11 bases; unmatched bases: 3. CDR3 length equals 11 residues.

The genes are TRBV14 and TRBJ1-6; 10 nucleotides align to TRBD1. The CDR3 runs to 13 residues. Trimming removed 4 bases from V and 10 bases from J; junction bases left unmatched: 1. The germline CDR1 and CDR2 sequences are SGHDN and FVKESK. The chain's CDR3 is CASSRDRGSPLHF. The CDR3, as DNA: TGTGCCAGCAGCCGGGACAGGGGATCACCCCTCCACTTT.

This clone was observed a few times. The rearrangement uses TRBV5-6 and TRBJ2-2; 7 bases agree with TRBD1. V lost 7 bases, J lost 6 bases, and 9 bases stayed unmatched. Per germline, CDR1 SGHDT and CDR2 YYEEEE. This CDR3 is 14 amino acids long. CDR3 DNA sequence: TGTGCCAGCCCTGGGGACAGTTTTTCCGGGGAGCTGTTTTTT. Encoded protein: CASPGDSFSGELFF.

This chain joins TRBV30 and TRBJ1-1; D not resolved. The V gene's germline CDR1 is GTSNPN and CDR2 SVGIG (reference sequence). V shed 1 base and J shed 4 bases, with 10 bases lying between them. This CDR3 spans 13 amino acids. CDR3 loop: CAWSEDSVTEAFF. The DNA for the CDR3 is TGTGCCTGGAGTGAAGATTCGGTCACTGAAGCTTTCTTT.

This clone was observed a handful of times. CDR3 sequence: CASKLMNTEAFF. CDR3 nucleotide sequence: TGTGCCAGTAAATTAATGAACACTGAAGCTTTCTTT. This rearrangement joins TRBV19 to TRBJ1-1; D call uncertain. The germline CDR1 and CDR2 sequences are LNHDA and SQIVND (reference sequence). The CDR3 has 12 residues. V shed 7 bases and J shed 0 bases, with 6 bases lying between them.

This chain joins TRBV2 and TRBJ1-2; perhaps TRBD1 as D (6 bases). The CDR3 extends over 14 amino acids. The germline CDR1 and CDR2 sequences are SNHLY and FYNNEI. V was trimmed by 4 bases and J by 4 bases, leaving 13 bases between them. CDR3: CASSVDSDSYGYTF. CDR3 sequence (DNA): TGTGCCAGCAGTGTAGATTCGGACAGCTATGGCTACACCTTC.

This chain uses TRBV30 with TRBJ1-1, with D unclear. Trimming removed 4 bases at V and 7 bases at J, with 13 bases between. Per the germline V gene, CDR1 is GTSNPN and CDR2 is SVGIG (reference sequence). This CDR3 has 12 amino acids. The CDR3 protein is CAWNWGEGEAFF. DNA of the CDR3: TGTGCCTGGAATTGGGGTGAAGGTGAAGCTTTCTTT. The full variable domain, completed using reference TRBV30 and TRBJ1-1, is SQTIHQWPATLVQPVGSPLSLECTVEGTSNPNLYWYRQAAGRGLQLLFYSVGIGQISSEVPQNLSASRPQDRQFILSSKKLLLSDSGFYLCAWNWGEGEAFFGQGTRLTVV.

This clone was observed a few times. The chain couples TRBV5-1 to TRBJ2-1; 10 positions match TRBD2. Germline loops: CDR1 SGHRS, CDR2 YFSETQ. The V gene end was trimmed by 0 bases and the J gene end by 9 bases; junction bases not matched to a gene: 9. This CDR3 comprises 16 residues. The CDR3 protein is CASSLVSERGGSEQFF. The CDR3, as DNA: TGCGCCAGCAGCTTGGTTTCCGAGCGGGGGGGCAGTGAGCAGTTCTTC.

This chain links TRBV27 with TRBJ2-5; TRBD2 matches 13 bases. The CDR3 covers 14 residues. After removal of 4 bases from V and 9 bases from J, the junction contained 5 bases not matched to a gene. CDR1 and CDR2 (germline): MNHEY, SMNVEV (reference sequence). DNA of the CDR3: TGTGCCAGCAGTTCCGGACTAGCGGGGGCCCCCCAGTACTTC. It codes for CASSSGLAGAPQYF.

V and J are TRBV2 and TRBJ1-2, with 9 nucleotides matching TRBD1. The V and J ends lost 4 bases and 8 bases, in that order; junction bases with no gene match: 8. The CDR3 is 14 residues long. Germline lookup yields CDR1 SNHLY and CDR2 FYNNEI. CDR3 sequence (DNA): TGTGCCAGCAGTGGAACCGGGACAGGGATCGGCTACACCTTC. It yields the protein CASSGTGTGIGYTF.

The V gene is TRBV30, the J gene TRBJ2-2; D perhaps matches TRBD2 (5 bases). This CDR3 comprises 13 residues. CDR1 GTSNPN and CDR2 SVGIG come from the germline V gene (reference sequence). V was shortened by 2 bases and J by 2 bases, with 6 bases between the two germline ends. In DNA form, the CDR3 reads TGTGCCTGGAGTCGGGAAAACACCGGGGAGCTGTTTTTT. It specifies CAWSRENTGELFF.

This clone has a handful of counts. The chain links TRBV6-5 to TRBJ1-2; 8 bases align to TRBD1. This CDR3 comprises 14 residues. The J segment lost 6 bases and the V segment lost 7 bases, leaving 10 bases of the junction unmatched. The germline V gene has CDR1 MNHEY and CDR2 SVGAGI. The CDR3: CASTRGQGGHGYTF. The DNA for the CDR3 is TGTGCCAGCACCCGAGGACAGGGTGGGCATGGCTACACCTTC.

This chain connects TRBV20-1 to TRBJ1-1, with a tentative D call TRBD1 (5 bases). Per germline, CDR1 DFQATT and CDR2 SNEGSKA (reference sequence). Trimming pared 4 bases from V and 9 bases from J, leaving 12 bases between. This CDR3 is 11 amino acids long. The CDR3 DNA is TGCAGTGCTACCCGGGACCCGAAAGCTTTCTTT. It encodes CSATRDPKAFF.

There are a few counts of this clone. The rearrangement uses TRBV5-6 and TRBJ2-3, with D unresolved. The length of the CDR3 is 15 residues. The ends were cut back, 2 bases at V and 2 bases at J, with 12 bases in the middle. Germline assignment: CDR1 SGHDT and CDR2 YYEEEE. DNA for the CDR3: TGTGCCAGCAGCTTCCGGCGACCGAACACAGATACGCAGTATTTT. This codes for CASSFRRPNTDTQYF.

The V and J genes are TRBV2 and TRBJ1-5; the match to TRBD1 covers 7 bases. Germline V gene data show CDR1 as SNHLY and CDR2 as FYNNEI. The CDR3 length is 14 residues. With V trimmed by 6 bases and J by 6 bases, 8 bases remained unmatched. The CDR3 nucleotides read TGTGCCAGCAGCCCCACAGGGGCCGCTCAGCCCCAGCATTTT. It yields the protein CASSPTGAAQPQHF.

The rearrangement uses TRBV5-6 and TRBJ2-2; no clear D gene. Germline lookup yields CDR1 SGHDT and CDR2 YYEEEE. Trimming took 4 bases from V and 8 from J, leaving 24 bases between them. This CDR3 is 17 amino acids long. The CDR3 nucleotides read TGTGCCAGCAGCCGCCCGGGCTCGAGGAGTCCAGGTGGGGAGCTGTTTTTT. This translates into CASSRPGSRSPGGELFF.

This rearrangement joins TRBV6-5 to TRBJ2-7, with D perhaps TRBD2 (5 bases). Between the trimmed V and J ends, which lost 0 bases and 5 bases, there was a span of 11 bases. CDR1 and CDR2 from the germline V gene are MNHEY and SVGAGI. The CDR3 consists of 14 residues. CDR3 region: CASSYSRGPHEQYF. CDR3 nucleotide sequence: TGTGCCAGCAGTTACTCGAGAGGGCCGCACGAGCAGTACTTC.

This chain uses TRBV7-2 with TRBJ2-7; TRBD1 or TRBD2 may be the D gene (5 bases each). With 5 bases removed from V and 6 bases from J, the gap between germline ends came to 11 bases. The CDR3 runs to 12 residues. Germline V gene sequence: CDR1 SGHTA, CDR2 FQGNSA. In nucleotides, the CDR3 is TGTGCCAGCAGCCAGACAGCGGCCGAGCAGTACTTC. Its protein is CASSQTAAEQYF.

The gene calls are TRBV6-1 and TRBJ2-7; a weak D match, TRBD1 (5 bases). The CDR3 consists of 14 residues. Germline V gene lookup returns CDR1 MNHNS and CDR2 SASEGT. The ends were cut back, 7 bases at V and 0 bases at J, with 13 bases in the middle. This CDR3 is CASNGQGASYEQYF. CDR3 DNA sequence: TGTGCCAGCAACGGACAAGGAGCCTCCTACGAGCAGTACTTC.